A selection of T cell receptor beta chains follows, all from one sample in a study of T cell responses to AZD1222 COVID-19 vaccine. Sequencing was performed with immunoSEQ multiplex PCR; in TCRdb, only in-frame clones are kept and a portion is missing. The repertoire has about 110,000 clones, about 80% of them found once; the top ten carry roughly 9.9%. This specimen consisted of peripheral blood, obtained on day 0 of AZD1222 vaccination. The receptors shown here come from an adult in good health. The CDR3 runs from the conserved cysteine through the conserved F or W. The order of the fields is V gene, clone size, D gene, J gene, CDR3 protein, CDR3 DNA. A D gene is named only where the DNA matches it firmly. The size entry is marked missing in some rows and otherwise reads once, few, many or a size class.

V gene: TRBV5-1; clone size: once; D gene: TRBD1; J gene: TRBJ2-2; CDR3 protein: CASSLDRGNTGELFF; CDR3 DNA: TGCGCCAGCAGCTTAGACAGGGGGAACACCGGGGAGCTGTTTTTT
V gene: TRBV6-6; clone size: .; D gene: TRBD1; J gene: TRBJ1-5; CDR3 protein: CASRYSGTGANQPQHF; CDR3 DNA: TGTGCCAGCAGGTATTCCGGGACAGGGGCCAATCAGCCCCAGCATTTT
V gene: TRBV7-3; clone size: .; D gene: .; J gene: TRBJ2-2; CDR3 protein: CASSMVGAADTGELFF; CDR3 DNA: TGTGCCAGCAGCATGGTAGGAGCGGCTGACACCGGGGAGCTGTTTTTT
V gene: TRBV7-2; clone size: .; D gene: .; J gene: TRBJ2-3; CDR3 protein: CASSLVGTDTQYF; CDR3 DNA: TGTGCCAGCAGCTTAGTGGGCACAGATACGCAGTATTTT
V gene: TRBV5-5; clone size: .; D gene: TRBD1; J gene: TRBJ2-2; CDR3 protein: CASSLEGAGTGELFF; CDR3 DNA: TGTGCCAGCAGCTTGGAGGGGGCAGGCACCGGGGAGCTGTTTTTT
V gene: TRBV14; clone size: many; D gene: .; J gene: TRBJ1-2; CDR3 protein: CASSPRPSYGYTF; CDR3 DNA: TGTGCCAGCAGCCCAAGACCCAGCTATGGCTACACCTTC
V gene: TRBV2; clone size: once; D gene: TRBD2; J gene: TRBJ2-7; CDR3 protein: CASSPLTSGGYYEQYF; CDR3 DNA: TGTGCCAGCAGTCCTTTGACTAGCGGGGGTTACTACGAGCAGTACTTC
V gene: TRBV5-4; clone size: .; D gene: .; J gene: TRBJ2-6; CDR3 protein: CAILRTGSGANVLTF; CDR3 DNA: TGTGCCATTCTACGTACAGGGTCTGGGGCCAACGTCCTGACTTTC
V gene: TRBV11-2; clone size: .; D gene: .; J gene: TRBJ2-3; CDR3 protein: CASSSALGTQYF; CDR3 DNA: TGTGCCAGCAGCTCGGCCCTAGGTACGCAGTATTTT
V gene: TRBV4-1; clone size: .; D gene: .; J gene: TRBJ1-1; CDR3 protein: CASSPYPKGERGTEAFF; CDR3 DNA: TGCGCCAGCAGCCCCTACCCGAAGGGGGAAAGGGGCACTGAAGCTTTCTTT
V gene: TRBV7-2; clone size: .; D gene: .; J gene: TRBJ1-2; CDR3 protein: CASSLALGAGYTF; CDR3 DNA: TGTGCCAGCAGCTTAGCGCTCGGGGCTGGCTACACCTTC
V gene: TRBV28; clone size: .; D gene: TRBD2; J gene: TRBJ2-1; CDR3 protein: CASSLGLAGPTYNEQFF; CDR3 DNA: TGTGCCAGCAGTTTGGGACTAGCGGGCCCTACCTACAATGAGCAGTTCTTC
V gene: TRBV7-2; clone size: .; D gene: .; J gene: TRBJ1-2; CDR3 protein: CASSRGGVEGYTF; CDR3 DNA: TGTGCCAGCAGCCGGGGAGGGGTTGAAGGCTACACCTTC
V gene: TRBV6-5; clone size: .; D gene: .; J gene: TRBJ1-2; CDR3 protein: CASSYSGNYGYTF; CDR3 DNA: TGTGCCAGCAGTTACTCGGGTAACTATGGCTACACCTTC
V gene: TRBV30; clone size: .; D gene: .; J gene: TRBJ1-3; CDR3 protein: CAWKPYSGNTIYF; CDR3 DNA: TGTGCCTGGAAGCCGTACTCTGGAAACACCATATATTTT
V gene: TRBV21-1; clone size: .; D gene: .; J gene: TRBJ2-7; CDR3 protein: CASSSGGYEQYF; CDR3 DNA: TGTGCCAGCAGTTCGGGGGGCTACGAGCAGTACTTC
V gene: TRBV9; clone size: .; D gene: TRBD1; J gene: TRBJ1-1; CDR3 protein: CASSPITGGTEAFF; CDR3 DNA: TGTGCCAGCAGCCCCATCACAGGGGGCACTGAAGCTTTCTTT
V gene: TRBV5-4; clone size: .; D gene: .; J gene: TRBJ2-5; CDR3 protein: CASSLVLGTLETQYF; CDR3 DNA: TGTGCCAGCAGCTTGGTGCTTGGGACATTGGAGACCCAGTACTTC
V gene: TRBV10-1; clone size: .; D gene: .; J gene: TRBJ1-4; CDR3 protein: CASSESRLVGEKLFF; CDR3 DNA: TGCGCCAGCAGTGAGTCGAGGTTGGTGGGAGAAAAACTGTTTTTT
V gene: TRBV19; clone size: .; D gene: TRBD1; J gene: TRBJ1-2; CDR3 protein: CASSLTDRVYHGYTF; CDR3 DNA: TGTGCCAGTAGTCTCACCGACAGGGTCTACCATGGCTACACCTTC
V gene: TRBV7-7; clone size: .; D gene: TRBD1; J gene: TRBJ2-6; CDR3 protein: CASSLGPGTGAGANVLTF; CDR3 DNA: TGTGCTAGCAGCTTAGGTCCCGGGACAGGGGCTGGGGCCAACGTCCTGACTTTC
V gene: TRBV6-6; clone size: .; D gene: .; J gene: TRBJ1-1; CDR3 protein: CASSYSGVGNTEAFF; CDR3 DNA: TGTGCCAGCAGTTACTCGGGGGTCGGAAACACTGAAGCTTTCTTT
V gene: TRBV7-9; clone size: .; D gene: .; J gene: TRBJ1-1; CDR3 protein: CASSSQGGDTEAFF; CDR3 DNA: TGTGCCAGCAGCTCACAGGGTGGGGACACTGAAGCTTTCTTT
V gene: TRBV5-5; clone size: .; D gene: .; J gene: TRBJ1-6; CDR3 protein: CASSLAQQGSPLHF; CDR3 DNA: TGTGCCAGCAGCTTGGCCCAGCAAGGTTCACCCCTCCACTTT
V gene: TRBV19; clone size: .; D gene: TRBD1; J gene: TRBJ2-5; CDR3 protein: CASSSGQGEPQETQYF; CDR3 DNA: TGTGCCAGTAGTAGCGGACAGGGGGAGCCCCAAGAGACCCAGTACTTC
V gene: TRBV7-9; clone size: once; D gene: .; J gene: TRBJ2-7; CDR3 protein: CASSLANGYEQYF; CDR3 DNA: TGTGCCAGCAGCTTAGCGAATGGCTACGAGCAGTACTTC
V gene: TRBV28; clone size: .; D gene: .; J gene: TRBJ1-2; CDR3 protein: CASSLVAGYDYGYTF; CDR3 DNA: TGTGCCAGCAGTTTAGTCGCGGGATATGACTATGGCTACACCTTC
V gene: TRBV7-8; clone size: .; D gene: TRBD1; J gene: TRBJ1-2; CDR3 protein: CASSLGQGARAYGYTF; CDR3 DNA: TGTGCCAGCAGCTTAGGACAGGGGGCGCGTGCCTATGGCTACACCTTC
V gene: TRBV9; clone size: .; D gene: .; J gene: TRBJ2-7; CDR3 protein: CASSVGHGSYEQYF; CDR3 DNA: TGTGCCAGCAGCGTTGGACACGGCTCCTACGAGCAGTACTTC
V gene: TRBV5-5; clone size: .; D gene: .; J gene: TRBJ1-5; CDR3 protein: CASSFWDQPQHF; CDR3 DNA: TGTGCCAGCAGCTTTTGGGATCAGCCCCAGCATTTT
V gene: TRBV7-3; clone size: .; D gene: .; J gene: TRBJ2-2; CDR3 protein: CASSLQGTGELFF; CDR3 DNA: TGTGCCAGCAGCTTACAGGGCACCGGGGAGCTGTTTTTT
V gene: TRBV6-2/TRBV6-3; clone size: .; D gene: TRBD2; J gene: TRBJ2-1; CDR3 protein: CASSYPTSGSGSYNEQFF; CDR3 DNA: TGTGCCAGCAGTTACCCCACTAGCGGGAGTGGCTCCTACAATGAGCAGTTCTTC
V gene: TRBV19; clone size: .; D gene: .; J gene: TRBJ1-1; CDR3 protein: CASSTYRAANTEAFF; CDR3 DNA: TGTGCCAGTAGTACGTACAGAGCTGCGAACACTGAAGCTTTCTTT
V gene: TRBV4-3; clone size: .; D gene: .; J gene: TRBJ2-3; CDR3 protein: CASSEAGADTQYF; CDR3 DNA: TGCGCCAGCAGCGAAGCAGGGGCAGATACGCAGTATTTT
V gene: TRBV5-1; clone size: .; D gene: .; J gene: TRBJ1-2; CDR3 protein: CASSLAGGSNYGYTF; CDR3 DNA: TGCGCCAGCAGCTTGGCCGGGGGATCTAACTATGGCTACACCTTC
V gene: TRBV7-9; clone size: few; D gene: .; J gene: TRBJ1-3; CDR3 protein: CASSLLPGGNTIYF; CDR3 DNA: TGTGCCAGCAGCTTACTCCCCGGGGGAAACACCATATATTTT
V gene: TRBV6-6; clone size: once; D gene: TRBD1; J gene: TRBJ1-1; CDR3 protein: CASSPSTAGGTEAFF; CDR3 DNA: TGTGCCAGCAGCCCGTCGACAGCAGGGGGCACTGAAGCTTTCTTT
V gene: TRBV2; clone size: .; D gene: TRBD2; J gene: TRBJ2-1; CDR3 protein: CASSLILAEQFF; CDR3 DNA: TGTGCCAGCAGTCTGATACTAGCGGAGCAGTTCTTC
V gene: TRBV9; clone size: .; D gene: .; J gene: TRBJ1-6; CDR3 protein: CASSGWDNNSPLHF; CDR3 DNA: TGTGCCAGCAGCGGATGGGACAATAATTCACCCCTCCACTTT
V gene: TRBV19; clone size: .; D gene: .; J gene: TRBJ2-7; CDR3 protein: CASSITSQGGLKQYF; CDR3 DNA: TGTGCCAGTAGTATAACAAGCCAAGGGGGTTTAAAGCAGTACTTC
V gene: TRBV7-9; clone size: .; D gene: .; J gene: TRBJ2-2; CDR3 protein: CASSFDGPSTGELFF; CDR3 DNA: TGTGCCAGCAGCTTCGACGGACCGAGCACCGGGGAGCTGTTTTTT
V gene: TRBV18; clone size: .; D gene: TRBD2; J gene: TRBJ2-1; CDR3 protein: CASSPRGTSGYNEQFF; CDR3 DNA: TGTGCCAGCTCACCACGTGGGACTAGCGGGTACAATGAGCAGTTCTTC
V gene: TRBV21-1; clone size: .; D gene: .; J gene: TRBJ2-7; CDR3 protein: CASSKVADPTKQYF; CDR3 DNA: TGTGCCAGCAGCAAAGTTGCGGACCCTACGAAGCAGTACTTC
V gene: TRBV7-2; clone size: .; D gene: TRBD1; J gene: TRBJ1-2; CDR3 protein: CASSLVRGRGYTF; CDR3 DNA: TGTGCCAGCAGCTTAGTCAGGGGGAGGGGCTACACCTTC